This T cell receptor (beta chain) appears in the sequencing data of a study of human T cells and chemical hapten exposure. Time point reported: patch test 1, 2 weeks after DPC sensitization. The treatment denotes: therapeutic diphenylcyclopropenone sensitization with weekly scalp DPC. This clonotype was recorded many times. V gave up 4 bases and J gave up 4 bases; unmatched junction bases: 8. The length of the CDR3 is 14 residues. Germline V gene data show CDR1 as SQVTM and CDR2 as ANQGSEA. TCRdb re-called the RACE reads with MiXCR, one entry per CDR3 protein. The data hold about 340,000 distinct CDR3 sequences, with approximately 6.3% observed a single time.

The gene calls are TRBV29-1 and TRBJ2-3; 7 bases map to TRBD2. The clonotype was recovered from a woman between 18 and 29 years old with alopecia areata. Some clones in this sample may be carry-over from other donors' samples. This specimen was whole blood, taken in connection with sensitization to the hapten diphenylcyclopropenone (DPC). CDR3 amino acids: CSVVLSGDPDTQYF. Written as DNA, the CDR3 is TGCAGCGTTGTTCTCAGCGGGGACCCAGATACGCAGTATTTT.